These 22 T cell receptor beta chains originate from one sample sequenced in a study of cytomegalovirus exposure and HLA in healthy donors. The PCR was carried out with 60 Vbeta primers and 13 Jbeta primers. Clones were sequenced by immunoSEQ multiplex PCR, and TCRdb holds only the in-frame ones, with some missing. The sample table sets out some 160,000 clones. Sequencing was carried out using PBMCs. These TCRs come from a man aged 30-40 years in good health and CMV-seronegative.

The rearrangement links TRBV27 to TRBJ2-1; D remains ambiguous. V was trimmed by 10 bases and J by 7 bases, leaving 14 bases between them. The germline V gene has CDR1 MNHEY and CDR2 SMNVEV (reference sequence). CDR3 length equals 12 residues. The CDR3, as DNA: TGTGCCACCCATCTTACTTGGAATGAGCAGTTCTTC. Translating gives CATHLTWNEQFF.

This CDR3 reads CASRLSREMVNTIYF. DNA of the CDR3: TGTGCCAGCAGATTGAGCAGGGAAATGGTAAACACCATATATTTT. The chain has TRBV6-5 and TRBJ1-3; D possibly corresponds to TRBD1 (5 bases). Germline values: CDR1 MNHEY, CDR2 SVGAGI. Trimming took off 6 bases at V and 6 bases at J, with 18 bases between the two ends. This CDR3 has 15 amino acids.

The rearrangement joins TRBV4-1 to TRBJ2-2; 13 bases fit TRBD2. The CDR3 is 16 residues long. The germline gives CDR1 MGHRA, CDR2 YSYEKL. With 5 bases clipped from V and 7 bases from J, the junction kept 7 bases outside the gene matches. This chain's CDR3 is CASSEGLAGEFGELFF. The CDR3 bases are TGCGCCAGCAGCGAAGGACTAGCGGGAGAATTCGGGGAGCTGTTTTTT.

This rearrangement joins TRBV7-8 to TRBJ2-5, with D unclear. This CDR3 is built from 14 residues. V was cut by 3 bases and J by 1 base, with 9 bases left in between. Germline V gene lookup returns CDR1 SGHVS and CDR2 FQNEAQ. CDR3 sequence reads: CASSFGFTQETQYF. The CDR3 region has the DNA TGTGCCAGCAGCTTCGGGTTCACCCAAGAGACCCAGTACTTC. The whole variable domain, remainder taken from reference TRBV7-8 and TRBJ2-5, is GAGVSQSPRYKVAKRGQDVALRCDPISGHVSLFWYQQALGQGPEFLTYFQNEAQLDKSGLPSDRFFAERPEGSVSTLKIQRTQQEDSAVYLCASSFGFTQETQYFGPGTRLLVL.

The rearrangement links TRBV15 to TRBJ1-2; 8 positions agree with TRBD1. CDR3 length: 13 residues. V lost 4 bases to trimming and J lost 5 bases; unmatched junction nucleotides: 3. Germline lookup yields CDR1 LNHNV and CDR2 YYDKDF (reference sequence). The chain's CDR3 is CATSTDRGYGYTF. The CDR3 region has the DNA TGTGCCACCAGCACTGACAGGGGATATGGCTACACCTTC.

The V call is TRBV7-9, the J call TRBJ2-5, with 8 nucleotides matching TRBD2. CDR3 size: 15 residues. Germline V gene sequence: CDR1 SEHNR, CDR2 FQNEAQ (reference sequence). V gave up 1 base and J gave up 4 bases; unmatched junction bases: 5. The CDR3 reads CASSLVGSGGETQYF. DNA of the CDR3: TGTGCCAGCAGCTTAGTGGGCAGCGGGGGAGAGACCCAGTACTTC. Complete variable domain (other parts from reference TRBV7-9 and TRBJ2-5): DTGVSQNPRHKITKRGQNVTFRCDPISEHNRLYWYRQTLGQGPEFLTYFQNEAQLEKSRLLSDRFSAERPKGSFSTLEIQRTEQGDSAMYLCASSLVGSGGETQYFGPGTRLLVL.

The chain joins TRBV7-2 to TRBJ2-1; D remains unclear. The CDR3 is 13 amino acids. Deletions cut 3 bases from V and 5 bases from J, with 8 bases between. Germline CDR1 is SGHTA and CDR2 is FQGNSA. The CDR3 bases are TGTGCCAGCAGCTTCCAGAACAACAATGAGCAGTTCTTC. It specifies CASSFQNNNEQFF. Full variable domain (missing parts from reference TRBV7-2 and TRBJ2-1): GAGVSQSPSNKVTEKGKDVELRCDPISGHTALYWYRQSLGQGLEFLIYFQGNSAPDKSGLPSDRFSAERTGGSVSTLTIQRTQQEDSAVYLCASSFQNNNEQFFGPGTRLTVL.

V and J are TRBV6-4 and TRBJ2-1; 7 bases line up with TRBD2. Trimming cost V 0 bases and J 8 bases; bases outside gene matches: 10. CDR3 length equals 16 residues. From germline, CDR1 is MRHNA and CDR2 SNTAGT. CDR3 bases: TGTGCCAGCAGTGACTCAACGACTAGCCCGTGGGATGAGCAGTTCTTC. Its translation: CASSDSTTSPWDEQFF.

The chain joins TRBV4-3 to TRBJ2-5, with TRBD1 matching over 10 bases. The J call may be wrong; the DNA end is better matched by TRBJ2-7. The length of the CDR3 is 15 residues. The germline V gene encodes CDR1 LGHNA and CDR2 YSLEER. The CDR3 reads CASSHGTGAAYEQYF. Here the CDR3 DNA reads TGCGCCAGCAGCCACGGGACAGGGGCCGCCTACGAGCAGTACTTC.

The gene calls are TRBV10-3 and TRBJ2-4, with 8 nucleotides matching TRBD1. Per the germline V gene, CDR1 is ENHRY and CDR2 is SYGVKD. CDR3 length equals 14 residues. With 10 bases clipped from V and 6 bases from J, the junction kept 11 bases outside the gene matches. Here the CDR3 reads CATEPGQGVNIQYF. The CDR3, as DNA: TGTGCCACCGAACCAGGACAGGGAGTAAACATTCAGTACTTC.

The chain recombines TRBV6-1 with TRBJ2-1; D might be TRBD2 (6 bases). The CDR3 has 13 amino acids. Trimming cost V 7 bases and J 16 bases, with 23 bases left between them. Germline CDR1 MNHNS, CDR2 SASEGT. Here the CDR3 reads CASTRINAGTPFF. The CDR3 DNA reads as TGTGCCAGCACCCGAATAAATGCCGGGACTCCCTTCTTC.

The chain couples TRBV14 to TRBJ1-4; D gene unclear. Trimming took off 1 base at V and 1 base at J, with 10 bases between the two ends. In germline, CDR1 is SGHDN, CDR2 FVKESK. The CDR3 is made up of 16 amino acids. The CDR3 sequence is CASSQGLRVTNEKLFF. In nucleotides, the CDR3 is TGTGCCAGCAGCCAAGGGTTACGGGTAACTAATGAAAAACTGTTTTTT.

The J gene is TRBJ2-7, the V gene TRBV27, with unresolved D. With 6 bases removed from V and 4 bases from J, the gap between germline ends came to 13 bases. Germline-derived CDR1 and CDR2 are MNHEY and SMNVEV (reference sequence). This CDR3 contains 13 residues. The CDR3 loop is CASSSLPIYEQYF. CDR3 bases: TGTGCCAGCAGCTCACTACCAATATACGAGCAGTACTTC.

The J gene is TRBJ2-7, the V gene TRBV5-5, with 7 bases fitting TRBD1. This CDR3 is built from 13 residues. Germline V gene data show CDR1 as SGHKS and CDR2 as YYEKEE (reference sequence). V shed 6 bases and J 1 base; nucleotides not matched to a gene: 4. The CDR3 DNA reads TGTGCCAGCACCTTACAGGGGTCCTACGAGCAGTACTTC. Translating gives CASTLQGSYEQYF.

This chain uses TRBV10-3 with TRBJ2-7, with 11 bases lining up with TRBD1. The CDR3 is 15 residues long. Germline-derived CDR1 and CDR2 are ENHRY and SYGVKD. With 4 bases clipped from V and 5 bases from J, the junction kept 7 bases outside the gene matches. The CDR3 nucleotides read TGTGCCATCAGTGGCTCCGGGACAGGGGGGCACGAGCAGTACTTC. Encoded protein: CAISGSGTGGHEQYF.

On this clone: The identical CDR3 is also encoded by other nucleotide sequences in the sample. The chain combines TRBV5-1 with TRBJ2-7; 7 bases line up with TRBD2. The V gene end was trimmed by 5 bases and the J gene end by 5 bases; junction bases not matched to a gene: 16. The CDR3 contains 16 residues. CDR1 and CDR2 from the germline V gene are SGHRS and YFSETQ. CDR3 bases: TGCGCCAGCAGGCCCTCTGTCTCGAGCGGGATAGACGAGCAGTACTTC. Translating gives CASRPSVSSGIDEQYF.

J is TRBJ2-3 and V is TRBV5-1; 7 positions agree with TRBD2. CDR1 SGHRS and CDR2 YFSETQ come from the germline V gene. Unmatched junction bases numbered 2, after V lost 0 bases and J lost 1 base. The CDR3 has 15 residues. The CDR3 DNA follows: TGCGCCAGCAGCTTGGGGGACTACCGCACAGATACGCAGTATTTT. Translating gives CASSLGDYRTDTQYF.

As regards this clone: Other DNA sequences within the sample encode an identical CDR3. The V call is TRBV5-1, the J call TRBJ2-5, with 12 nucleotides matching TRBD1. The J call is in doubt because the DNA end fits TRBJ2-7 better. The germline V gene has CDR1 SGHRS and CDR2 YFSETQ. The CDR3 has 14 amino acids. CDR3 sequence reads: CASSPGTGGLEQYF. The CDR3 nucleotides are TGCGCCAGCAGCCCGGGGACAGGGGGCCTCGAGCAGTACTTC.

In terms of frequency, this clone is medium-sized. Here the CDR3 reads CASSLAQRAEAFF. The CDR3 DNA sequence: TGTGCCAGTAGTTTAGCCCAGAGGGCTGAAGCTTTCTTT. The rearrangement joins TRBV19 to TRBJ1-1; no definite D call. Between the trimmed V and J ends, which lost 5 bases and 6 bases, there was a span of 13 bases. This CDR3 is 13 amino acids long. CDR1 and CDR2 from the germline V gene are LNHDA and SQIVND (reference sequence).

The V call is TRBV28, the J call TRBJ2-7; D remains unclear. Trimming shortened V by 3 bases and J by 7 bases, and 10 bases separated the two germline ends. The CDR3 contains 12 residues. CDR1 is MDHEN and CDR2 is SYDVKM in the germline V gene. The CDR3: CASSFGEQEQYF. CDR3 DNA sequence: TGTGCCAGCAGTTTCGGCGAACAGGAGCAGTACTTC.

The chain is built from TRBV4-3 and TRBJ2-7; 14 bases line up with TRBD2. Germline CDR1 LGHNA, CDR2 YSLEER. The CDR3 length is 17 residues. J was trimmed by 6 bases and V by 4 bases; bases with no gene match: 11. For the CDR3, the DNA is TGCGCCAGCAGCCCCAGCCCGGGACTAGCGGGAGAAAGCGAGCAGTACTTC. Protein sequence: CASSPSPGLAGESEQYF.

In the case of this clone: The same CDR3 also results from other DNA sequences found in this sample. The gene calls are TRBV7-9 and TRBJ2-3; TRBD1 is a possible D gene (7 bases). Trimming took off 6 bases at V and 4 bases at J, with 23 bases between the two ends. The length of the CDR3 is 17 residues. CDR1 and CDR2 from the germline V gene are SEHNR and FQNEAQ (reference sequence). This CDR3 reads CASSPTTTGPGADTQYF. In nucleotides, the CDR3 is TGTGCCAGCAGTCCCACCACGACAGGGCCGGGGGCAGATACGCAGTATTTT.